Ten or more counts support the clone carrying this T cell receptor (beta chain). Antigen: not known. CDR3 size: 17 residues. J gave up 0 bases and V 2 bases, and 4 bases lay outside the gene matches. Per germline, CDR1 SGHTA and CDR2 FQGNSA. From the reads, TCRdb called clonotypes with MiXCR, one entry per CDR3 protein. The sample includes about 890,000 distinct CDR3 sequences, about 33% seen only once; the top ten take around an eighth. The data stem from a study of T cell repertoires in cytomegalovirus infection. The sequenced sample was cultured CD8+ T cells from PBMCs, obtained from culture after CMV antigen stimulation. This chain uses TRBV7-2 with TRBJ2-3; 11 bases agree with TRBD2. This TCR was sampled from a human donor in good health (CMV status not recorded). Some clones in this sample may be carry-over from other donors' samples. This CDR3 is CASSLLAGGPSTDTQYF. DNA for the CDR3: TGTGCCAGCAGCTTACTAGCGGGGGGACCTAGCACAGATACGCAGTATTTT.